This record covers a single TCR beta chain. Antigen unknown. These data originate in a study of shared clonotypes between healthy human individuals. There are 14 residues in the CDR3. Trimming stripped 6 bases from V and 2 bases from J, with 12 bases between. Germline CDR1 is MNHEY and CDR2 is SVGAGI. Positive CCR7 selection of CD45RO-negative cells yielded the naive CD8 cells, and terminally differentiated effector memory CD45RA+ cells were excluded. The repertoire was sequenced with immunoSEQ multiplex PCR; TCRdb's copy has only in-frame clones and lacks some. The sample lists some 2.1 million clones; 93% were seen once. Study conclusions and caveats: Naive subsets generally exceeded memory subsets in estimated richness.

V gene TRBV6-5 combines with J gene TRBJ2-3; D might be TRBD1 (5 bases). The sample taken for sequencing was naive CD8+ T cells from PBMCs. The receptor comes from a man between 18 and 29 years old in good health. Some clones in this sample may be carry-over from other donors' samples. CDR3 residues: CASRSTDPTDTQYF. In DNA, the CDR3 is TGTGCCAGCAGATCGACAGACCCCACAGATACGCAGTATTTT.